A selection of T cell receptor beta chains follows, all from one sample in a study of CD8 T cells in Susac syndrome. From the immunoSEQ multiplex PCR reads, TCRdb called clonotypes with MiXCR, one entry per CDR3 protein. The sample gives some 130,000 distinct CDR3 sequences, roughly 96% of which show up once; more than 0.095% is in the top ten. The sequenced material came from CD4+ T cells from PBMCs. These receptors were taken from a human donor in good health. The CDR3 runs from the conserved cysteine through the conserved F or W. Fields, in order: V gene, clone size, D gene, J gene, CDR3 DNA, CDR3 protein. The D gene is left open where the match is weak. Expanded clones are given a class, and other clones once, few, many or no size at all.

v_gene: TRBV7-2
abundance: NA
d_gene: TRBD1
j_gene: TRBJ2-7
CDR3nt: TGTGCCAGCAGCTTAGCCAGGACAGGGGGTAACGAGCAGTACTTC
CDR3aa: CASSLARTGGNEQYF

v_gene: TRBV19
abundance: NA
d_gene: NA
j_gene: TRBJ1-5
CDR3nt: TGTGCCAGTAGTATTTACGGGGGCGCGGGGCAGCCCCAGCATTTT
CDR3aa: CASSIYGGAGQPQHF

v_gene: TRBV2
abundance: NA
d_gene: TRBD2
j_gene: TRBJ2-3
CDR3nt: TGTGCCAGCAAAGGGACTAGCGGAGCCTTTTTCACAGATACGCAGTATTTT
CDR3aa: CASKGTSGAFFTDTQYF

v_gene: TRBV3-1
abundance: NA
d_gene: TRBD2
j_gene: TRBJ2-1
CDR3nt: TGTGCCAGCAGCCCGATGACTAGCGGGAGTGGCGAGCAGTTCTTC
CDR3aa: CASSPMTSGSGEQFF

v_gene: TRBV19
abundance: NA
d_gene: NA
j_gene: TRBJ1-1
CDR3nt: TGTGCCAGTAGATCCGGACTGACTAACACTGAAGCTTTCTTT
CDR3aa: CASRSGLTNTEAFF

v_gene: TRBV7-9
abundance: once
d_gene: NA
j_gene: TRBJ1-5
CDR3nt: TGTGCCAGCAGCTTAGCAGGGGAAGGTCAGCCCCAGCATTTT
CDR3aa: CASSLAGEGQPQHF

v_gene: TRBV20-1
abundance: NA
d_gene: NA
j_gene: TRBJ2-3
CDR3nt: TGCAGTGCTACAGGGTTTAGCACAGATACGCAGTATTTT
CDR3aa: CSATGFSTDTQYF

v_gene: TRBV6-2/TRBV6-3
abundance: NA
d_gene: TRBD2
j_gene: TRBJ2-5
CDR3nt: TGTGCCACTCAACTAGCGGGCGACGTCAGGGAGACCCAGTACTTC
CDR3aa: CATQLAGDVRETQYF

v_gene: TRBV5-6
abundance: once
d_gene: TRBD1
j_gene: TRBJ1-4
CDR3nt: TGTGCCAGCAGCAGGAAACAGGGGTGGCAAGAAAAACTGTTTTTT
CDR3aa: CASSRKQGWQEKLFF

v_gene: TRBV5-1
abundance: NA
d_gene: NA
j_gene: TRBJ2-4
CDR3nt: TGCGCCAGCAGCACCGGGACGGAGACCCCGTATAACAAAAACATTCAGTACTTC
CDR3aa: CASSTGTETPYNKNIQYF

v_gene: TRBV29-1
abundance: NA
d_gene: TRBD1
j_gene: TRBJ2-4
CDR3nt: TGCAGCGCCCGGGACAGGGGCAACATTCAGTACTTC
CDR3aa: CSARDRGNIQYF

v_gene: TRBV4-1
abundance: NA
d_gene: NA
j_gene: TRBJ2-7
CDR3nt: TGCGCCAGCAGCCAACACCGGGACGGGAACTACGAGCAGTACTTC
CDR3aa: CASSQHRDGNYEQYF

v_gene: TRBV30
abundance: NA
d_gene: TRBD2
j_gene: TRBJ2-5
CDR3nt: TGTGCCTGGCGTAGGACTAGCGGCCCAGGGGCCCAGTACTTC
CDR3aa: CAWRRTSGPGAQYF

v_gene: TRBV7-2
abundance: NA
d_gene: NA
j_gene: TRBJ2-7
CDR3nt: TGTGCCAGCAGCTGGCAACCCGGGACTGGGGAGCAGTACTTC
CDR3aa: CASSWQPGTGEQYF

v_gene: TRBV15
abundance: NA
d_gene: NA
j_gene: TRBJ1-2
CDR3nt: TGTGCCACCAGCAGAGATAGAGGCAGTAAGACCTATGGCTACACCTTC
CDR3aa: CATSRDRGSKTYGYTF

v_gene: TRBV25-1
abundance: NA
d_gene: NA
j_gene: TRBJ2-1
CDR3nt: TGTGCCAGCAGAGGGTTTTCCAATGAGCAGTTCTTC
CDR3aa: CASRGFSNEQFF

v_gene: TRBV28
abundance: NA
d_gene: NA
j_gene: TRBJ1-2
CDR3nt: TGTGCCAGCAGTTCCGGACGGAGCCAGGGCTACACCTTC
CDR3aa: CASSSGRSQGYTF

v_gene: TRBV3-1
abundance: NA
d_gene: NA
j_gene: TRBJ1-5
CDR3nt: TGTGCCAGCAGCCCAAGGACACGGAATCAGCCCCAGCATTTT
CDR3aa: CASSPRTRNQPQHF

v_gene: TRBV29-1
abundance: NA
d_gene: NA
j_gene: TRBJ2-3
CDR3nt: TGCAGCGTCAGGGCCGGGACAACGAACACAGATACGCAGTATTTT
CDR3aa: CSVRAGTTNTDTQYF

v_gene: TRBV5-1
abundance: NA
d_gene: TRBD1
j_gene: TRBJ2-3
CDR3nt: TGCGCCAGCAGCGGACAGGGAGGCTCGGGAGATACGCAGTATTTT
CDR3aa: CASSGQGGSGDTQYF

v_gene: TRBV28
abundance: NA
d_gene: TRBD1
j_gene: TRBJ2-7
CDR3nt: TGTGCCAGTCGGGGACAGCCCTACGAGCAGTACTTC
CDR3aa: CASRGQPYEQYF

v_gene: TRBV4-1
abundance: NA
d_gene: NA
j_gene: TRBJ1-2
CDR3nt: TGCGCCAGCAGCCAAGATCAGGTGGTAAAATATGGCTACACCTTC
CDR3aa: CASSQDQVVKYGYTF

v_gene: TRBV12-3/TRBV12-4
abundance: NA
d_gene: NA
j_gene: TRBJ2-7
CDR3nt: TGTGCCAGCAGTCCTACGACAGGACAGATCTACGAGCAGTACTTC
CDR3aa: CASSPTTGQIYEQYF

v_gene: TRBV2
abundance: few
d_gene: NA
j_gene: TRBJ2-7
CDR3nt: TGTGCCAGCAGTGTTGCCTACGAGCAGTACTTC
CDR3aa: CASSVAYEQYF

v_gene: TRBV29-1
abundance: NA
d_gene: TRBD1
j_gene: TRBJ2-5
CDR3nt: TGCAGCGTTGGAGGGGGCGCAGGAGAGACCCAGTACTTC
CDR3aa: CSVGGGAGETQYF

v_gene: TRBV28
abundance: NA
d_gene: NA
j_gene: TRBJ1-4
CDR3nt: TGTGCCAGCAGTCGGACGGTTGCTAATGAAAAACTGTTTTTT
CDR3aa: CASSRTVANEKLFF

v_gene: TRBV27
abundance: NA
d_gene: NA
j_gene: TRBJ1-4
CDR3nt: TGTGCCATCCACTCAACAAGGAGTCCTAATGAAAAACTGTTTTTT
CDR3aa: CAIHSTRSPNEKLFF

v_gene: TRBV3-1
abundance: NA
d_gene: NA
j_gene: TRBJ1-1
CDR3nt: TGTGCCAGCAGCCAACCGACAGCGACCACTGAAGCTTTCTTT
CDR3aa: CASSQPTATTEAFF

v_gene: TRBV29-1
abundance: NA
d_gene: NA
j_gene: TRBJ2-1
CDR3nt: TGCAGCCTGGGTCCGTCCAGCTCCTACAATGAGCAGTTCTTC
CDR3aa: CSLGPSSSYNEQFF